This T cell receptor beta chain was sequenced during a study of regulatory T cells in long-lasting Graves disease. Many counts were recorded for this clonotype. Antigen specificity is unknown. Documented time point: newly diagnosed GD, antithyroid drugs for less than 3 months. PBMCs provided the RNA from which the TCR library was made. EDTA tubes collected 7.5 to 9 milliliters of peripheral blood. The CDR3 is made up of 15 amino acids. The germline V and J ends were trimmed by 4 bases and 0 bases, with 12 bases remaining between them. The germline gives CDR1 MNHNS, CDR2 SASEGT. Study findings and constraints: Segments TRBV28, TRBJ1-2 and TRBJ2-5 showed preferential usage in persistent disease.

Both iRepertoire HTBI primers and Arm-PCR of CDR3 regions were used to build the TCR beta libraries. TCRdb re-called the multiplex PCR reads with MiXCR, one entry per CDR3 protein. Of around 450,000 distinct CDR3 sequences listed, 15% are singletons. Another study also made use of these data, one on T cells in Graves' hyperthyroidism and ophthalmopathy. That report notes: Recently diagnosed hyperthyroidism of less than 2 months' duration affected patients aged 18 to 65. Each diagnosis was grounded in clinical symptoms, serum thyroxine and TRAb, thyroid ultrasound, and orbital computed tomography.

The chain uses TRBV6-1 and TRBJ1-2; D is unresolved. This TCR was sampled from a woman in her thirties or forties with Graves disease. Here the sequenced sample was peripheral blood mononuclear cells (PBMCs), taken at new diagnosis, from a patient treated with antithyroid drugs. The CDR3 sequence is CASSALAGPNYGYTF. As DNA, the CDR3 is TGTGCCAGCAGTGCTTTGGCAGGCCCTAACTATGGCTACACCTTC.